A selection of T cell receptor beta chains follows, all from one sample in a study of T cells in Graves' hyperthyroidism and ophthalmopathy. MiXCR, run by TCRdb on the multiplex PCR reads, gives a single entry per CDR3 protein. This repertoire shows 530,000 or so distinct CDR3 sequences, about half found once; its top ten account for approximately 8.4%. The specimen was peripheral blood or thyroid tissue (not recorded which). The receptors come from a woman aged 18 to 35 with Graves' hyperthyroidism. Each CDR3 is given with its conserved first and last residue. The order of the fields is D gene, J gene, V gene, clone size, CDR3 DNA, CDR3 protein. The D gene is left open where the match is weak. Part of the rows lack a size; the others show once, few, many or a class for expanded clones.

>.|TRBJ1-1|TRBV29-1|.
TGCAGCTTAGTTCGGGGCATGAACACTGAAGCTTTCTTT
CSLVRGMNTEAFF
>.|TRBJ1-2|TRBV15|.
TGTGCCACCAGCAGAGAAGAGAGCTATGGCTACACCTTC
CATSREESYGYTF
>TRBD2|TRBJ2-7|TRBV7-6|.
TGTGCCAGCAGCCCAGCGGGAGGGTGGCATGAGCAGTACTTC
CASSPAGGWHEQYF
>TRBD1|TRBJ1-3|TRBV2|.
TGTGCCAGCAAGACGATGACAGGGCGTAACACCATATATTTT
CASKTMTGRNTIYF
>.|TRBJ2-3|TRBV7-2|.
TGTGCCAGCAGCTACTACGATCCAGGGTTAGATACGCAGTATTTT
CASSYYDPGLDTQYF
>.|TRBJ2-2|TRBV9|.
TGTGCCAGCAGCCAAGGAGGGGGCGGGAGGAGCACCGGGGAGCTGTTTTTT
CASSQGGGGRSTGELFF
>.|TRBJ1-3|TRBV25-1|few
TGTGCCAGCAGCCCAGGGACTCTTACGGGAAACACCATATATTTT
CASSPGTLTGNTIYF
>TRBD1|TRBJ2-7|TRBV5-1|many
TGCGCCAGCAGCCCTGGACAGGGTGTTAACTACGAGCAGTACTTC
CASSPGQGVNYEQYF
>.|TRBJ1-1|TRBV29-1|.
TGCAGCGTTGATGTGGGGGCGAACACTGAAGCTTTCTTT
CSVDVGANTEAFF
>TRBD2|TRBJ2-7|TRBV20-1|.
TGCAGTGCTAAGTCGACTAGCGGGAGGGAGCAGTACTTC
CSAKSTSGREQYF
>.|TRBJ2-5|TRBV7-9|.
TGTGCCAGCAGCTTACAGGGGATGGGGGTCCAAGAGACCCAGTACTTC
CASSLQGMGVQETQYF
>.|TRBJ2-5|TRBV4-1|.
TGCGCCAGCAGCTATCCTGGGGCACCCCCAGAGACCCAGTACTTC
CASSYPGAPPETQYF
>TRBD1|TRBJ1-5|TRBV29-1|.
TGCAGCGCTAGACAGGGGGACAGTCCCTATCAGCCCCAGCATTTT
CSARQGDSPYQPQHF
>TRBD2|TRBJ2-2|TRBV12-3/TRBV12-4|many
TGTGCCAGCAGTTCATGGACTAGCCGCGCCGGGGAGCTGTTTTTT
CASSSWTSRAGELFF
>.|TRBJ1-1|TRBV7-2|.
TGCGCCAGCAGCTCTACCTCGGAAGCTTTCTTT
CASSSTSEAFF
>.|TRBJ1-4|TRBV4-3|many
TGCGCCAGCAGCCAAGATCGGGGGGAATTGTGGCGTAGTGAAAAACTGTTTTTT
CASSQDRGELWRSEKLFF